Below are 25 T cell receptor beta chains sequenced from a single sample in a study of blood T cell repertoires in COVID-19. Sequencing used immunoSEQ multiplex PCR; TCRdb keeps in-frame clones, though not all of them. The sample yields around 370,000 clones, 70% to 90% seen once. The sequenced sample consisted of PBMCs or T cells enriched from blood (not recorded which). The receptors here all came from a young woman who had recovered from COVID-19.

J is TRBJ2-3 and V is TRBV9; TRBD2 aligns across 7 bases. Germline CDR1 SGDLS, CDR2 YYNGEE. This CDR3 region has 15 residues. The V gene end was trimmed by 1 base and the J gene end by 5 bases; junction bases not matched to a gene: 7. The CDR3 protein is CASSVLGREGDTQYF. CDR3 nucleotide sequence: TGTGCCAGCAGCGTATTGGGGAGGGAAGGAGATACGCAGTATTTT.

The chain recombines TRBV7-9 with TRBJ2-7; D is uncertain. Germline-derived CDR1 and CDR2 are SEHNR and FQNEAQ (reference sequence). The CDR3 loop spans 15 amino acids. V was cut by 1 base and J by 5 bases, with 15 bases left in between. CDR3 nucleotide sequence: TGTGCCAGCAGCTTAGGTGAGGCCCTCCCCCACGAGCAGTACTTC. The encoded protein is CASSLGEALPHEQYF.

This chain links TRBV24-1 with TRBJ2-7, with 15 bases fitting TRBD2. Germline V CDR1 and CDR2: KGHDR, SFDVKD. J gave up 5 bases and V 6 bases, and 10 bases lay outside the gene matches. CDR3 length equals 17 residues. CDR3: CATSPGLAGGPPHEQYF. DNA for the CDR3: TGTGCCACCAGTCCGGGACTAGCGGGGGGTCCCCCCCACGAGCAGTACTTC.

This CDR3 reads CASSQGGGPSTSSTDTQYF. The CDR3 DNA follows: TGTGCCAGCAGCCAAGGGGGGGGCCCCTCCACATCTAGCACAGATACGCAGTATTTT. The chain uses TRBV3-1 (or the pseudogene TRBV3-2) and TRBJ2-3, with a tentative D call TRBD2 (7 bases). Germline CDR1 reads LGHDT; CDR2 reads YNNKEL (reference sequence). V was clipped by 1 base and J by 0 bases, with 20 bases between them. The CDR3 is 19 residues long.

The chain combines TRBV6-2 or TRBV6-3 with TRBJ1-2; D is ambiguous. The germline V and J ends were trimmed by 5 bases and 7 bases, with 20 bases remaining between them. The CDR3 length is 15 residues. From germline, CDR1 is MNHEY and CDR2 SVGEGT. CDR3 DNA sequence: TGTGCCAGCAGTCTTTTGGCCCCCGACAAGGTTGGCTACACCTTC. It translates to CASSLLAPDKVGYTF.

The CDR3 here is CASSPQGARLEETQYF. The CDR3 region has the DNA TGTGCCAGCAGCCCACAGGGGGCCCGACTCGAAGAGACCCAGTACTTC. The genes are TRBV14 and TRBJ2-5; 9 bases are shared with TRBD1. From germline, CDR1 is SGHDN and CDR2 FVKESK. V was clipped by 4 bases and J by 3 bases; unmatched bases: 9. The CDR3 runs 16 residues.

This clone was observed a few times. This chain's CDR3 is CATSRDPTSGETQYF. CDR3 nucleotide sequence: TGTGCCACCAGCAGAGATCCGACTAGCGGGGAGACCCAGTACTTC. V gene TRBV15 combines with J gene TRBJ2-5; 10 bases line up with TRBD2. This CDR3 has 15 residues. V was pared by 0 bases and J by 5 bases, with 3 bases of the junction left unmatched. Germline V CDR1 and CDR2: LNHNV, YYDKDF (reference sequence).

The CDR3: CASSEADRGETEAFF. The CDR3 DNA is TGTGCCAGCAGTGAAGCCGACAGGGGGGAAACTGAAGCTTTCTTT. The rearrangement joins TRBV6-1 to TRBJ1-1, with TRBD1 matching 9 bases. The CDR3 spans 15 residues. Germline-derived CDR1 and CDR2 are MNHNS and SASEGT. V dropped 0 bases and J dropped 5; count of bases not matched to a gene: 4.

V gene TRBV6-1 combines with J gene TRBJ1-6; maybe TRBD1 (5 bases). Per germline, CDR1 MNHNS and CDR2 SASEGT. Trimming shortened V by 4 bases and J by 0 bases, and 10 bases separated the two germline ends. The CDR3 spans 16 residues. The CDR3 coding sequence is TGTGCCAGCAGTGGGGGCCAGAGCTCCTATAATTCACCCCTCCACTTT. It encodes CASSGGQSSYNSPLHF.

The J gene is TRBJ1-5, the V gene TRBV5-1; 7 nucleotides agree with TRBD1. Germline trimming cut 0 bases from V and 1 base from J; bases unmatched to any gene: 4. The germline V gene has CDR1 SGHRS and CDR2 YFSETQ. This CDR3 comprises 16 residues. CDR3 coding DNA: TGCGCCAGCAGCTTGGGGGGCAGGGGGAGCAATCAGCCCCAGCATTTT. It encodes CASSLGGRGSNQPQHF. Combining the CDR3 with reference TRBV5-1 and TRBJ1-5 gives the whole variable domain KAGVTQTPRYLIKTRGQQVTLSCSPISGHRSVSWYQQTPGQGLQFLFEYFSETQRNKGNFPGRFSGRQFSNSRSEMNVSTLELGDSALYLCASSLGGRGSNQPQHFGDGTRLSIL.

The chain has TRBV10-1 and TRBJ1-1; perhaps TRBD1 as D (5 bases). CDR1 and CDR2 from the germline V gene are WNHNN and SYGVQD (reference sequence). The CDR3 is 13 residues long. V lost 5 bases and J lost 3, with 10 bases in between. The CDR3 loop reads CASSQGFDTEAFF. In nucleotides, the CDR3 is TGCGCCAGCAGTCAGGGCTTCGACACTGAAGCTTTCTTT.

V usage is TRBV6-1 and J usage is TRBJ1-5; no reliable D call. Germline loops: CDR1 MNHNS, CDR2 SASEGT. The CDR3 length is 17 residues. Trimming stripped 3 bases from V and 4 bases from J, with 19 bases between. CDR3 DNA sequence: TGTGCCAGCAGTGATAACCCCCTTGGTTGGGCTAATCAGCCCCAGCATTTT. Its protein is CASSDNPLGWANQPQHF.

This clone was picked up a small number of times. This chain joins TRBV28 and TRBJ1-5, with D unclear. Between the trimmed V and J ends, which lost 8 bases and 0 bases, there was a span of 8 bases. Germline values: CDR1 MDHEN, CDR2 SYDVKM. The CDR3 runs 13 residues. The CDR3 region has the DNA TGTGCCAGCGTCCCAAATAGCAATCAGCCCCAGCATTTT. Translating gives CASVPNSNQPQHF.

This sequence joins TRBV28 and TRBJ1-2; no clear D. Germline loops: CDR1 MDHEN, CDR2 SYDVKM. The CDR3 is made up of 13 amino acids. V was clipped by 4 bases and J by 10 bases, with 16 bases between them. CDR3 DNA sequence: TGTGCCAGCAGTTCATCTGTCCCGCGCGTCTACACCTTC. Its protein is CASSSSVPRVYTF.

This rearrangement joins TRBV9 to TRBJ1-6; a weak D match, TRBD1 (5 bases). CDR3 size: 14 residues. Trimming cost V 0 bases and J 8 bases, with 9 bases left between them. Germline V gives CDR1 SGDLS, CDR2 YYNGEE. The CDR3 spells CASSVGDSDSPLHF. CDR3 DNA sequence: TGTGCCAGCAGCGTAGGAGACAGCGATTCACCCCTCCACTTT.

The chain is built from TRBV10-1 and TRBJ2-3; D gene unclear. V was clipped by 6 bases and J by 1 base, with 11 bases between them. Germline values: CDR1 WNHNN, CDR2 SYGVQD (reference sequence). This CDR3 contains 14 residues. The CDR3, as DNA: TGCGCCAGCAGCGAGCTGGCCGGCACAGATACGCAGTATTTT. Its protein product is CASSELAGTDTQYF.

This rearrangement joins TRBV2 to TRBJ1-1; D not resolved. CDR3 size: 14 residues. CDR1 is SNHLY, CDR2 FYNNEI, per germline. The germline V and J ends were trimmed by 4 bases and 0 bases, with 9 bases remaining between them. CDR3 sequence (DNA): TGTGCCAGCAGTGTCCTCCCCCTGAACACTGAAGCTTTCTTT. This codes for CASSVLPLNTEAFF.

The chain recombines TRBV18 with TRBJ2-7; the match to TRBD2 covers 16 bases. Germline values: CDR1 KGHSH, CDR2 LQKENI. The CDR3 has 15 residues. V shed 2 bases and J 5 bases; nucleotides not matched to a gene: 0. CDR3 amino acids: CASSPGTSGGDEQYF. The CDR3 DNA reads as TGTGCCAGCTCACCAGGGACTAGCGGGGGGGACGAGCAGTACTTC.

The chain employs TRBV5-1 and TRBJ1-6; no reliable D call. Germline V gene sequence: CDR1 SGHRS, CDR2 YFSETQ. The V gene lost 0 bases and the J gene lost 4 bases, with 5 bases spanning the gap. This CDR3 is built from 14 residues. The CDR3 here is CASSLALYNSPLHF. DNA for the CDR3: TGCGCCAGCAGCTTGGCTCTTTATAATTCACCCCTCCACTTT. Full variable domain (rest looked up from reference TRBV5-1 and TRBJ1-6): KAGVTQTPRYLIKTRGQQVTLSCSPISGHRSVSWYQQTPGQGLQFLFEYFSETQRNKGNFPGRFSGRQFSNSRSEMNVSTLELGDSALYLCASSLALYNSPLHFGNGTRLTVT.

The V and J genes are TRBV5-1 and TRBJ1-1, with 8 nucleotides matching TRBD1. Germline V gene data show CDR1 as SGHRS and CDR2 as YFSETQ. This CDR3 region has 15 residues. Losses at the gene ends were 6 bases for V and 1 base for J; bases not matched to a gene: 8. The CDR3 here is CASNMQTGANTEAFF. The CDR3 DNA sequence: TGCGCCAGCAACATGCAGACAGGGGCGAACACTGAAGCTTTCTTT.

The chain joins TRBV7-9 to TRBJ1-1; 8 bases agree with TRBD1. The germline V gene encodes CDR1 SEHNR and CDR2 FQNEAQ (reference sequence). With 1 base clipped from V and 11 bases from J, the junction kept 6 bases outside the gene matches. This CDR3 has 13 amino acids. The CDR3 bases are TGTGCCAGCAGCTTAGGCCAGGGGGCGAGTGCTTTCTTT. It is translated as CASSLGQGASAFF.

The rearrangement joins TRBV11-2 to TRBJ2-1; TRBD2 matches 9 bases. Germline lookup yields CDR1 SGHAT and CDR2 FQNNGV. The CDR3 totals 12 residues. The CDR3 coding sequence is TGTGCTTCTAGCGGGGTTTTCAATGAGCAGTTCTTC. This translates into CASSGVFNEQFF.

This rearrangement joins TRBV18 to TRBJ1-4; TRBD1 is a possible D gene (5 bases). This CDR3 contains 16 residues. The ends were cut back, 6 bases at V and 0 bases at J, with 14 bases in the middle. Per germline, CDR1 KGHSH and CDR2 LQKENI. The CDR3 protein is CASSPTGFATNEKLFF. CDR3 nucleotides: TGTGCCAGCTCCCCTACAGGATTCGCAACTAATGAAAAACTGTTTTTT. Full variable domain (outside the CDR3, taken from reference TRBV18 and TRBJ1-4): NAGVMQNPRHLVRRRGQEARLRCSPMKGHSHVYWYRQLPEEGLKFMVYLQKENIIDESGMPKERFSAEFPKEGPSILRIQQVVRGDSAAYFCASSPTGFATNEKLFFGSGTQLSVL.

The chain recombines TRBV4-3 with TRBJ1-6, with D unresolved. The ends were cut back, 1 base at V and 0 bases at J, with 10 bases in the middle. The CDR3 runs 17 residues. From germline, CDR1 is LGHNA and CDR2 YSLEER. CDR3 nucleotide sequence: TGCGCCAGCAGCCAAGCCCTCATCAGCTCCTATAATTCACCCCTCCACTTT. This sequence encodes CASSQALISSYNSPLHF.

CDR3 in amino acids: CASSLSSGGGDEQFF. Written as DNA, the CDR3 is TGTGCCAGCAGTTTATCCAGCGGGGGCGGTGATGAGCAGTTCTTC. V usage is TRBV27 and J usage is TRBJ2-1, with 8 bases identical to TRBD2. Losses at the gene ends were 0 bases for V and 8 bases for J; bases not matched to a gene: 6. This CDR3 region has 15 residues. Germline V gene data show CDR1 as MNHEY and CDR2 as SMNVEV (reference sequence).